The rows below give T cell receptor beta chains drawn from one sample of a study of cytomegalovirus exposure and HLA in healthy donors. Clones were read by immunoSEQ multiplex PCR, and TCRdb kept only the in-frame ones, dropping some. The sample gives roughly 150,000 clones, 75% to 85% of which show up once; 0.95% to 1% is in the top ten. Material: PBMCs. Receptor source: a girl aged 2-10 years in good health and CMV-seropositive. CDR3s include the opening cysteine and the closing phenylalanine or tryptophan. Each record gives: D gene, J gene, clone size, CDR3 length, V gene, CDR3 protein, CDR3 DNA. The D gene is left open where the match is weak. The listing skips clone size in some rows; elsewhere it reads once, few, many or a size class.

>-|TRBJ2-1|-|15|TRBV30
CAWSVLRSRNNEQFF
TGTGCCTGGAGTGTACTAAGGTCCCGAAACAATGAGCAGTTCTTC
>TRBD1|TRBJ2-2|-|18|TRBV5-4
CASSKGTGGTANTGELFF
TGTGCCAGCAGCAAGGGGACAGGGGGGACCGCGAACACCGGGGAGCTGTTTTTT
>-|TRBJ1-1|-|14|TRBV5-1
CASSLAPSNTEAFF
TGCGCCAGCAGCTTGGCCCCGAGTAACACTGAAGCTTTCTTT
>-|TRBJ2-5|once|11|TRBV30
CAWSAQETQYF
TGTGCCTGGAGTGCACAAGAGACCCAGTACTTC
>-|TRBJ1-2|few|14|TRBV9
CASSVSEVGYGYTF
TGTGCCAGCAGCGTTAGTGAAGTCGGCTATGGCTACACCTTC
>-|TRBJ2-7|-|10|TRBV20-1
CSASGGEQYF
TGCAGTGCGTCCGGGGGCGAGCAGTACTTC
>TRBD1|TRBJ2-5|-|15|TRBV4-1
CASSHNRGWRETQYF
TGCGCCAGCAGCCATAACAGGGGCTGGCGGGAGACCCAGTACTTC
>-|TRBJ2-2|few|13|TRBV11-2
CASSPGAGVPLFF
TGTGCCAGCAGCCCCGGGGCAGGGGTCCCACTGTTTTTT
>TRBD2|TRBJ2-1|-|15|TRBV7-9
CASSSGTSDHNEQFF
TGTGCCAGCAGCTCCGGGACTAGTGATCACAATGAGCAGTTCTTC
>TRBD2|TRBJ2-3|-|18|TRBV5-6
CASSPLTGLAVRTDTQYF
TGTGCCAGCAGCCCCCTTACGGGACTAGCCGTACGCACAGATACGCAGTATTTT
>-|TRBJ2-3|few|12|TRBV2
CAGGLSTDTQYF
TGTGCCGGAGGCCTCAGCACAGATACGCAGTATTTT
>-|TRBJ2-1|few|12|TRBV28
CASSPAYGEQFF
TGTGCCAGCAGCCCGGCCTACGGGGAGCAGTTCTTC
>TRBD2|TRBJ2-3|-|16|TRBV2
CASSEDEGDYADTQYF
TGTGCCAGCAGTGAAGATGAAGGGGACTACGCAGATACGCAGTATTTT
>-|TRBJ2-5|-|13|TRBV15
CATRSLGQETQYF
TGTGCCACCCGGTCTCTAGGCCAAGAGACCCAGTACTTC
>TRBD2|TRBJ2-1|-|13|TRBV6-5
CASSYSKVGGKFF
TGTGCCAGCAGTTACTCGAAGGTGGGAGGGAAGTTCTTC
>TRBD1|TRBJ1-4|-|14|TRBV6-5
CASRTGRTNEKLFF
TGTGCCAGCAGGACAGGGAGGACAAATGAAAAACTGTTTTTT
>-|TRBJ1-5|once|14|TRBV5-1
CASNAGDTNQPQHF
TGCGCCAGCAACGCCGGGGACACCAATCAGCCCCAGCATTTT
>TRBD1|TRBJ2-2|-|13|TRBV5-6
CASSSTGAGELFF
TGTGCCAGCAGCTCAACAGGGGCCGGGGAGCTGTTTTTT
>TRBD1|TRBJ2-4|-|15|TRBV19
CASSIGTGGGNIQYF
TGTGCCAGTAGTATAGGGACAGGGGGCGGAAACATTCAGTACTTC
>TRBD2|TRBJ2-1|-|17|TRBV6-7
CASSISPRLAGDNEQFF
TGTGCCAGCAGTATATCCCCGAGACTAGCGGGGGACAATGAGCAGTTCTTC
>TRBD2|TRBJ2-3|-|17|TRBV4-2
CASSQELAGGPQDTQYF
TGTGCCAGCAGCCAAGAACTAGCGGGAGGGCCACAAGATACGCAGTATTTT
>-|TRBJ1-5|-|13|TRBV30
CAWSVPREGPQHF
TGTGCCTGGAGTGTACCGCGGGAAGGGCCCCAGCATTTT